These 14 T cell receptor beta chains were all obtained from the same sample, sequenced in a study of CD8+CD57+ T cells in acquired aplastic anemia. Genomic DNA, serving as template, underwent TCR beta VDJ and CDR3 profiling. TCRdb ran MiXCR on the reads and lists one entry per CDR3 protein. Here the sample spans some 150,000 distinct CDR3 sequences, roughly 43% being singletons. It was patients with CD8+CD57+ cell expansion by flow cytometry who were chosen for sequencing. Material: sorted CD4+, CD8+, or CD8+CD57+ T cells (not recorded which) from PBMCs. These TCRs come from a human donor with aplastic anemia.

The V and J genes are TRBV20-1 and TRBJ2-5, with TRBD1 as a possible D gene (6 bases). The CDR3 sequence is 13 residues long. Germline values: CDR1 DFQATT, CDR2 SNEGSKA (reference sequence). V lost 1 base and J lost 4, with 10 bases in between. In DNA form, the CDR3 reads TGCAGTGCTAGAGTCGGACAGATAGAGACCCAGTACTTC. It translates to CSARVGQIETQYF.

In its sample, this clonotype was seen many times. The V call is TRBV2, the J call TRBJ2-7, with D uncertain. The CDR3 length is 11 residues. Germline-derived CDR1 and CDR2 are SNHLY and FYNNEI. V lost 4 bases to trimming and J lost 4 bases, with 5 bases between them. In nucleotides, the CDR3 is TGTGCCAGCAGTGTCAAATACGAGCAGTACTTC. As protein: CASSVKYEQYF.

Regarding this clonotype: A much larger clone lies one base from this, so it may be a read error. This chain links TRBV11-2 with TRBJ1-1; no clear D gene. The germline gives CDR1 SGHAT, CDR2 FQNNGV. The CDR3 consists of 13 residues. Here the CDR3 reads CAGSLLGDTEAFF. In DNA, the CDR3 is TGTGCCGGCAGCTTGTTAGGAGACACTGAAGCTTTCTTT.

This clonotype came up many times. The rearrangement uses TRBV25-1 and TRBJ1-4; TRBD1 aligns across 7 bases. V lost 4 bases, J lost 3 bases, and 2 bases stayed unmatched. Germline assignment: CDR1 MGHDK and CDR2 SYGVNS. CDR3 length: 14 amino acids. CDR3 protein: CASSAGTANEKLFF. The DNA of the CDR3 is TGTGCCAGCAGTGCTGGGACAGCTAATGAAAAACTGTTTTTT.

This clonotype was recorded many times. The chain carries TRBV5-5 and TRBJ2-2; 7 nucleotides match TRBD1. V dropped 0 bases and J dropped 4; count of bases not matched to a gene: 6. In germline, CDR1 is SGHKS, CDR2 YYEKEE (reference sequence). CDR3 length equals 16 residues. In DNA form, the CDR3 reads TGTGCCAGCAGCTTGGCCGGCGCAGGGGGCACCGGGGAGCTGTTTTTT. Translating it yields CASSLAGAGGTGELFF.

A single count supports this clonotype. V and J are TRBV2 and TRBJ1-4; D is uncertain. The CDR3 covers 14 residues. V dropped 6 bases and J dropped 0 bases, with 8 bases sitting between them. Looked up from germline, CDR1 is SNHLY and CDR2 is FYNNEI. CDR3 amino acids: CASRTVTTNEKLFF. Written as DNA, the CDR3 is TGTGCCAGCAGAACAGTTACAACTAATGAAAAACTGTTTTTT.

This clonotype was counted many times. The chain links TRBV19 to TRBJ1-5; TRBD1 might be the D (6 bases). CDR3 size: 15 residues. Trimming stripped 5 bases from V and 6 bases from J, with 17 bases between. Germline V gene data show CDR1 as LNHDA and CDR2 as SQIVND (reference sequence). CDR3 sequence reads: CASSSEQGLGQPQHF. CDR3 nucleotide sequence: TGTGCCAGTAGTTCGGAGCAGGGGTTAGGTCAGCCCCAGCATTTT.

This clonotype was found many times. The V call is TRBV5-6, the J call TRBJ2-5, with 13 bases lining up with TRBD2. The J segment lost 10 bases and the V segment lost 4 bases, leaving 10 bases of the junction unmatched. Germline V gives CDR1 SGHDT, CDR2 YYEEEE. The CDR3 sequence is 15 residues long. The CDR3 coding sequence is TGTGCCAGCAGCCCCGCAGGACTAGCGGGGGTAAACCAGTACTTC. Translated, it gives CASSPAGLAGVNQYF.

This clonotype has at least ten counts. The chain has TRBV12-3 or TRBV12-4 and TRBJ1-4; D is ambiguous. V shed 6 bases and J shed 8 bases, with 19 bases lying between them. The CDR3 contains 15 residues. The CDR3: CASSSTSPRREKLFF. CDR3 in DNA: TGTGCCAGCAGCTCAACGAGCCCCCGGCGAGAAAAACTGTTTTTT.

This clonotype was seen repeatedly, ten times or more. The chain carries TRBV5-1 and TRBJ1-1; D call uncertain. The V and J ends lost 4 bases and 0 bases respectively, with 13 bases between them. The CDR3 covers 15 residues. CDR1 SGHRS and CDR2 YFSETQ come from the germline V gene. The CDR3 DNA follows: TGCGCCAGCAGCGAGGCGGGAAAGATGAACACTGAAGCTTTCTTT. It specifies CASSEAGKMNTEAFF. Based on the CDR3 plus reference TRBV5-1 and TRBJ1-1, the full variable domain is KAGVTQTPRYLIKTRGQQVTLSCSPISGHRSVSWYQQTPGQGLQFLFEYFSETQRNKGNFPGRFSGRQFSNSRSEMNVSTLELGDSALYLCASSEAGKMNTEAFFGQGTRLTVV.

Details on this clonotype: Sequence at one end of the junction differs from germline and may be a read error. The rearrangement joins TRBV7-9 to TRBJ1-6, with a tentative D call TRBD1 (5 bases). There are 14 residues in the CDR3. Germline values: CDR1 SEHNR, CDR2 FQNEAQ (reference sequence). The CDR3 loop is CASSIDSLNSPPHF. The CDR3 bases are TGTGCCAGCAGCATCGACAGCCTGAATTCACCCCCCCACTTT.

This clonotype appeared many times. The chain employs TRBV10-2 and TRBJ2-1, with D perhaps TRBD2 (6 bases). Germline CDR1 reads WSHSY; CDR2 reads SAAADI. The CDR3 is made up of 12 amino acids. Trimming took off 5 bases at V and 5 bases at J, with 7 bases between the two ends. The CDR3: CASSRLDNEQFF. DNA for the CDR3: TGCGCCAGCAGTCGACTAGACAATGAGCAGTTCTTC.

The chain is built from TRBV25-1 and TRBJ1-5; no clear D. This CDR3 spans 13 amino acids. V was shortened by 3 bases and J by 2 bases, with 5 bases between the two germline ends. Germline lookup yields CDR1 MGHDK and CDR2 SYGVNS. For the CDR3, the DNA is TGTGCCAGCAGTGATTGGGGCAATCAGCCCCAGCATTTT. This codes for CASSDWGNQPQHF.

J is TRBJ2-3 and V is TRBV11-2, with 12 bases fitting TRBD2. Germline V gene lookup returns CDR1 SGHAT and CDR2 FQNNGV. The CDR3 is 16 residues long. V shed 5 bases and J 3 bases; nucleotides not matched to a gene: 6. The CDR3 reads CASSRTSGDITDTQYF. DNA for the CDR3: TGTGCCAGCAGCAGGACTAGCGGGGATATAACAGATACGCAGTATTTT.